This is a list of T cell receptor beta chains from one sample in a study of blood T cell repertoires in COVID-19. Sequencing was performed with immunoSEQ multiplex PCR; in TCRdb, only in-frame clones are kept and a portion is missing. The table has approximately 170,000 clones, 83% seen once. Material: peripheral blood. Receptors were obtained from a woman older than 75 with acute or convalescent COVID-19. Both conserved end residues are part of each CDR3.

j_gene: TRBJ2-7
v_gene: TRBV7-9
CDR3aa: CASSLAGTGTYEQYF

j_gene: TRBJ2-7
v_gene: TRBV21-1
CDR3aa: CASSKGGEGTEGLAGVYEQYF

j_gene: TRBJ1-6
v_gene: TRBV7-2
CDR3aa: CASSLDSGGSPLHF

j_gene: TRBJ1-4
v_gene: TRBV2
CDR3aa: CASKLTTGTKNEKLFF

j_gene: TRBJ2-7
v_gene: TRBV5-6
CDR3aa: CASSSTQDGAYEQYF

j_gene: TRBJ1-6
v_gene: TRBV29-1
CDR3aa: CSVESGNGSPLHF

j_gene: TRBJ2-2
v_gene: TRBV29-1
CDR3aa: CSVDSGTGELFF

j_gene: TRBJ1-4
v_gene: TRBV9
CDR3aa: CASSVEDRSNEKLFF

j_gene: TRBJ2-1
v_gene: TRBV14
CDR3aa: CASSPKVGGSYNEQFF

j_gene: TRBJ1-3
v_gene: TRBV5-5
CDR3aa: CASSPANTLGNTIYF

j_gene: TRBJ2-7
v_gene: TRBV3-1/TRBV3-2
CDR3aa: CASSQAQDRAYEQYF

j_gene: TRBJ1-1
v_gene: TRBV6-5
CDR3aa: CASSQTGTTEAFF

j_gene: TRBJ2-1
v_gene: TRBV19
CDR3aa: CASSISRRDGQFF

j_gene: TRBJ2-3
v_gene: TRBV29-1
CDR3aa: CSVPPTSGGITDTQYF

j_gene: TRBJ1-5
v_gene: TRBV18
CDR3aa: CASSPSFTGQAQHF

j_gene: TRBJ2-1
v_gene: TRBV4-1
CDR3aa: CASSQDPGQLYNEQFF